Listed below are T cell receptor beta chains from one sample, sequenced in a study of human T cells and chemical hapten exposure. TCRdb independently ran MiXCR on the RACE reads; one entry per CDR3 protein. The sample includes around 340,000 distinct CDR3 sequences, roughly 6.9% seen only once; the top ten take 7% to 10%. This specimen consisted of whole blood, obtained in connection with sensitization to the hapten diphenylcyclopropenone (DPC). The receptors were gathered from a young woman with alopecia areata. Some clones in this sample may be carry-over from other donors' samples. The CDR3 runs from the conserved cysteine through the conserved F or W. Each record gives: V gene, clone size, D gene, J gene, CDR3 protein, CDR3 DNA. The D gene is left open where the match is weak. Some rows have no size entry. The others give once, few or many, or a class for an expanded clone.

>TRBV6-5|many|TRBD1|TRBJ1-2
CASSYSTGRTGPYPDYGYTF
TGTGCCAGCAGTTACTCGACGGGAAGGACAGGCCCTTACCCTGACTATGGCTACACCTTC
>TRBV20-1|few|-|TRBJ2-4
CSARDFGSKAKNIQYF
TGCAGTGCTAGAGATTTTGGTAGCAAAGCCAAAAACATTCAGTACTTC
>TRBV7-2|many|-|TRBJ2-7
CASGRDRNFDEQYF
TGTGCCAGCGGGAGGGACAGGAATTTCGACGAGCAGTACTTC
>TRBV6-2/TRBV6-3|-|-|TRBJ2-3
CASSKGETDTQYF
TGTGCCAGCTCAAAGGGGGAAACAGATACGCAGTATTTT
>TRBV29-1|-|-|TRBJ2-4
CSVGLEPAKNIQYF
TGCAGCGTTGGTTTGGAGCCCGCCAAAAACATTCAGTACTTC
>TRBV20-1|-|-|TRBJ1-2
CSALWRNYGYTF
TGCAGTGCTCTCTGGAGAAACTATGGCTACACCTTC
>TRBV5-1|few|-|TRBJ2-5
CASSLGDSLMTQYF
TGCGCCAGCAGCTTGGGTGACAGTCTTATGACCCAGTACTTC
>TRBV6-5|-|-|TRBJ2-7
CASSYSRPSGYEQYF
TGTGCCAGCAGTTACTCTCGCCCTTCGGGATACGAGCAGTACTTC
>TRBV12-3/TRBV12-4|-|TRBD1|TRBJ1-1
CASRWTGGTEAFF
TGTGCCAGCAGGTGGACAGGGGGCACTGAAGCTTTCTTT
>TRBV6-2/TRBV6-3|-|-|TRBJ2-3
CASRDSVTGRDTQYF
TGTGCCAGCAGAGACTCGGTGACGGGAAGGGATACGCAGTATTTT
>TRBV4-1|few|-|TRBJ1-5
CASSQAAGVKGNQPQHF
TGCGCCAGCAGCCAAGCCGCGGGGGTAAAGGGCAATCAGCCCCAGCATTTT
>TRBV10-3|many|-|TRBJ2-1
CAISDGYNEQFF
TGTGCCATCAGTGATGGATACAATGAGCAGTTCTTC
>TRBV20-1|many|TRBD1|TRBJ1-2
CSARSRTGSKVDYGYTF
TGCAGTGCTAGATCCCGGACAGGGAGTAAGGTTGACTATGGCTACACCTTC
>TRBV27|-|-|TRBJ2-3
CASSPMGRPTSTDTQYF
TGTGCCAGCAGTCCCATGGGACGGCCTACTAGCACAGATACGCAGTATTTT
>TRBV7-2|few|-|TRBJ2-2
CASSQRQHGELFF
TGTGCCAGCAGCCAAAGACAACACGGGGAGCTGTTTTTT
>TRBV29-1|many|-|TRBJ1-2
CSVNPGPYGYTF
TGCAGCGTTAATCCGGGCCCATATGGCTACACCTTC
>TRBV5-1|-|-|TRBJ1-2
CASSWMGATGYTF
TGCGCCAGCAGCTGGATGGGCGCAACGGGCTACACCTTC
>TRBV29-1|many|TRBD1|TRBJ2-3
CSGRQGQSTDTQYF
TGCAGCGGACGACAGGGCCAAAGCACAGATACGCAGTATTTT
>TRBV20-1|few|-|TRBJ2-7
CSAPRGAHEQYF
TGCAGTGCCCCTCGGGGGGCCCACGAGCAGTACTTC
>TRBV12-3/TRBV12-4|-|-|TRBJ1-1
CATHYTEAFF
TGTGCCACCCACTACACTGAAGCTTTCTTT
>TRBV5-1|few|TRBD1|TRBJ1-1
CASSLEPGQGSDTEAFF
TGCGCCAGCAGCTTGGAGCCGGGACAGGGGAGCGACACTGAAGCTTTCTTT
>TRBV5-1|many|-|TRBJ2-3
CASSLASTDTQYF
TGCGCCAGCAGCTTGGCCAGCACAGATACGCAGTATTTT
>TRBV5-1|many|-|TRBJ1-5
CASSLGTANQPQHF
TGCGCCAGCAGCTTGGGCACTGCCAATCAGCCCCAGCATTTT
>TRBV12-3/TRBV12-4|many|-|TRBJ1-5
CASSFSGLGNQPQHF
TGTGCCAGCAGTTTCAGTGGGTTGGGCAATCAGCCCCAGCATTTT
>TRBV28|-|-|TRBJ2-3
CASSPLLGVSSTDTQYF
TGTGCCAGCAGTCCTCTCTTGGGGGTCTCTAGCACAGATACGCAGTATTTT
>TRBV6-6|many|TRBD1|TRBJ2-6
CASITAVDRVDVLTF
TGTGCCAGCATTACAGCGGTCGACAGGGTAGACGTCCTGACTTTC
>TRBV12-3/TRBV12-4|few|-|TRBJ1-3
CASIPTGTWVGNTIYF
TGTGCCAGCATTCCGACCGGGACCTGGGTCGGAAACACCATATATTTT
>TRBV7-2|few|TRBD1|TRBJ1-2
CASSLRTGGNYGYTF
TGTGCCAGCAGCTTAAGGACAGGGGGAAACTATGGCTACACCTTC
>TRBV20-1|few|TRBD1|TRBJ1-2
CSAADTGQGTDGYTF
TGCAGTGCCGCTGACACGGGACAGGGGACCGATGGCTACACCTTC
>TRBV5-6|-|-|TRBJ2-1
CASSFAMGALYNEQFF
TGTGCCAGCAGCTTCGCAATGGGGGCCCTCTACAATGAGCAGTTCTTC
>TRBV5-1|few|TRBD1|TRBJ2-5
CASKEGPTGYGSQETQYF
TGCGCCAGCAAGGAAGGGCCGACAGGGTATGGCTCTCAAGAGACCCAGTACTTC
>TRBV7-3|-|TRBD1|TRBJ1-6
CASSFSDRVGSPLHF
TGTGCCAGCAGCTTCTCCGACAGGGTTGGGTCACCCCTCCACTTT
>TRBV14|few|-|TRBJ2-3
CASSQDWDTQYF
TGTGCCAGCAGCCAAGATTGGGATACGCAGTATTTT
>TRBV7-8|few|-|TRBJ2-7
CASSLQAPYEQYF
TGTGCCAGCAGCTTACAGGCCCCCTACGAGCAGTACTTC
>TRBV12-3/TRBV12-4|-|TRBD1|TRBJ1-5
CASSRQGGHQPQHF
TGTGCCAGCAGTAGGCAAGGGGGCCATCAGCCCCAGCATTTT
>TRBV20-1|-|-|TRBJ1-6
CSARQGPYNSPLHF
TGCAGTGCTAGGCAGGGGCCCTATAATTCACCCCTCCACTTT
>TRBV20-1|many|TRBD1|TRBJ1-6
CSARGRPPREGAGNSPLHF
TGCAGTGCTAGAGGCCGCCCACCCCGCGAGGGGGCTGGGAATTCACCCCTCCACTTT
>TRBV5-4|few|-|TRBJ2-3
CASRPGSFTDTQYF
TGTGCCAGCAGACCGGGTTCCTTCACAGATACGCAGTATTTT
>TRBV6-5|-|-|TRBJ1-5
CASSRSNNQPQHF
TGTGCCAGCAGCCGATCTAACAATCAGCCCCAGCATTTT
>TRBV7-9|few|-|TRBJ2-6
CASSLAGFSGANVLTF
TGTGCCAGCAGCTTAGCGGGCTTCTCTGGGGCCAACGTCCTGACTTTC
>TRBV12-3/TRBV12-4|few|TRBD1|TRBJ2-3
CASTPGDRGTDTQYF
TGTGCCAGCACCCCGGGGGACAGGGGGACAGATACGCAGTATTTT
>TRBV9|many|TRBD2|TRBJ2-5
CASSPVGAGGTQYF
TGTGCCAGCAGCCCCGTGGGAGCGGGGGGGACCCAGTACTTC
>TRBV18|many|TRBD1|TRBJ1-2
CASSPPTETGYLYGYTF
TGTGCCAGCTCACCACCTACCGAGACAGGGTACCTCTATGGCTATACCTTC
>TRBV7-2|few|TRBD1|TRBJ1-1
CASSFAGGAEAFF
TGTGCCAGCAGCTTTGCAGGGGGGGCTGAAGCTTTCTTT
>TRBV20-1|-|TRBD1|TRBJ1-4
CSARGTAGIATNEKLFF
TGCAGTGCTAGGGGGACAGCCGGAATTGCAACTAATGAAAAACTGTTTTTT
>TRBV12-3/TRBV12-4|many|-|TRBJ2-3
CASSPRVTDTQYF
TGTGCCAGCAGTCCCCGGGTCACAGATACGCAGTATTTT
>TRBV6-1|-|-|TRBJ2-7
CASSGRGQNYEQYF
TGTGCCAGCAGTGGGCGAGGACAGAACTACGAGCAGTACTTC
>TRBV5-3|many|-|TRBJ2-7
CARSPGLRSGEQYF
TGTGCCAGAAGCCCGGGCCTGCGTTCGGGGGAGCAGTACTTC
>TRBV20-1|many|-|TRBJ2-2
CSALEGAGELFF
TGCAGTGCTCTTGAGGGGGCCGGGGAGCTGTTTTTT
>TRBV7-9|-|-|TRBJ1-1
CASSLVDEAFF
TGTGCCAGCAGCTTAGTGGATGAAGCTTTCTTT
>TRBV9|-|TRBD1|TRBJ1-1
CASSTGQLYTEAFF
TGTGCCAGCAGCACGGGACAGCTTTACACTGAAGCTTTCTTT